These 15 T cell receptor beta chains were all obtained from the same sample, sequenced in a study of blood T cell repertoires in COVID-19. Some clones are missing from TCRdb's copy, which holds only in-frame ones; the method was immunoSEQ multiplex PCR. The table has 130,000 to 150,000 clones, 80% to 90% seen once; the top ten hold around two fifths. The sample consisted of peripheral blood. These receptors came from a human donor in a cohort sampled during active COVID-19.

The gene calls are TRBV27 and TRBJ1-5, with D possibly matching TRBD1 (5 bases). With 10 bases removed from V and 3 bases from J, the gap between germline ends came to 13 bases. The length of the CDR3 is 13 residues. In germline, CDR1 is MNHEY, CDR2 SMNVEV (reference sequence). CDR3 in amino acids: CATAGVVNQPQHF. The DNA of the CDR3 is TGTGCCACCGCGGGGGTCGTCAATCAGCCCCAGCATTTT.

The rearrangement uses TRBV12-2 and TRBJ1-5; the table calls TRBD1, which could not be checked here. TRBV12-2 is marked as a pseudogene. There are 16 residues in the CDR3. The CDR3 loop reads CASRLGGDRGHQPQHF. In DNA form, the CDR3 reads TGTGCAAGTCGCTTAGGCGGGGACAGGGGACATCAGCCCCAGCATTTT.

This chain links TRBV5-4 with TRBJ2-5; D possibly corresponds to TRBD2 (6 bases). The V end was cut by 4 bases, the J end by 2 bases, with 15 bases between. Germline V gene sequence: CDR1 SGHNT, CDR2 YYREEE (reference sequence). The CDR3 covers 15 residues. CDR3 loop: CASSRLGVIQETQYF. The CDR3, as DNA: TGTGCCAGCAGCCGACTAGGGGTTATTCAAGAGACCCAGTACTTC. The full variable domain, in which reference TRBV5-4 and TRBJ2-5 provide the parts outside the CDR3, is ETGVTQSPTHLIKTRGQQVTLRCSSQSGHNTVSWYQQALGQGPQFIFQYYREEENGRGNFPPRFSGLQFPNYSSELNVNALELDDSALYLCASSRLGVIQETQYFGPGTRLLVL.

This clone showed up just once. The chain couples TRBV30 to TRBJ1-2; D may be TRBD1 (6 bases). Trimming cost V 2 bases and J 6 bases, with 13 bases left between them. CDR1 and CDR2 (germline): GTSNPN, SVGIG (reference sequence). This CDR3 region has 13 residues. This chain's CDR3 is CAWSRGTVDGYTF. The CDR3 region has the DNA TGTGCCTGGAGTAGGGGGACCGTTGATGGCTACACCTTC.

The gene calls are TRBV28 and TRBJ2-7; 8 nucleotides match TRBD1. V shed 4 bases and J 3 bases; nucleotides not matched to a gene: 5. The germline gives CDR1 MDHEN, CDR2 SYDVKM. The CDR3 is 14 amino acids. CDR3 sequence reads: CASSSSGQDYEQYF. The CDR3 DNA sequence: TGTGCCAGCAGTTCATCGGGACAGGACTACGAGCAGTACTTC.

The rearrangement joins TRBV4-3 to TRBJ1-5; 9 nucleotides match TRBD1. The CDR3 has 16 amino acids. In germline, CDR1 is LGHNA, CDR2 YSLEER. The V segment lost 0 bases and the J segment 6 bases; nucleotides outside the gene matches: 6. DNA of the CDR3: TGCGCCAGCAGCCAAGACACAGGGGGCTCCGGTCAGCCCCAGCATTTT. This translates into CASSQDTGGSGQPQHF.

The rearrangement links TRBV5-1 to TRBJ2-5; 9 positions match TRBD1. V trimming: 3 bases; J trimming: 4 bases; junction bases outside the gene matches: 7. Germline V gives CDR1 SGHRS, CDR2 YFSETQ. The CDR3 has 15 amino acids. Here the CDR3 DNA reads TGCGCCAGCAGCTCGTGGACAGGGGTTGGAGAGACCCAGTACTTC. Translated, it gives CASSSWTGVGETQYF.

This clone was seen more than once but under ten times. The chain recombines TRBV20-1 with TRBJ2-1, with a weak D call TRBD2 (5 bases). Germline V gene sequence: CDR1 DFQATT, CDR2 SNEGSKA (reference sequence). CDR3 length: 11 residues. V lost 3 bases and J lost 8, with 8 bases in between. The CDR3 region has the DNA TGCAGTGCTAGGCTAGCCCATGAGCAGTTCTTC. It is translated as CSARLAHEQFF.

This clone is a singleton in its sample. V usage is TRBV21-1 and J usage is TRBJ1-2; the table's D call of TRBD1 was not tested on the DNA. TRBV21-1 is noted as a pseudogene. This CDR3 has 14 amino acids. The CDR3 DNA sequence: TGTGCCAGCAGCAACTCGGACAGCCAATATGGCTACACCTTC. Protein product: CASSNSDSQYGYTF.

This chain uses TRBV5-1 with TRBJ1-3; 7 nucleotides line up with TRBD1. The CDR3 sequence is 15 residues long. V was pared by 0 bases and J by 4 bases, with 4 bases of the junction left unmatched. The germline gives CDR1 SGHRS, CDR2 YFSETQ. The CDR3 nucleotides read TGCGCCAGCAGCTTGGAAGGGGGCTCCGGAAACACCATATATTTT. Its translation is CASSLEGGSGNTIYF.

The chain combines TRBV4-1 with TRBJ2-7, with D hard to call. Trimming pared 4 bases from V and 5 bases from J, leaving 9 bases between. The CDR3 has 12 residues. In germline, CDR1 is MGHRA, CDR2 YSYEKL. The CDR3 sequence: CASSLEQNEQYF. The CDR3 region has the DNA TGCGCCAGCAGCCTCGAACAGAACGAGCAGTACTTC.

The chain couples TRBV6-2 or TRBV6-3 to TRBJ1-4, with D unresolved. The V end was cut by 5 bases, the J end by 11 bases, with 18 bases between. There are 14 residues in the CDR3. CDR1 is MNHEY, CDR2 SVGEGT, per germline. In DNA form, the CDR3 reads TGTGCCAGCAGTCCCCGGTCTGGTCTAGTGAAACTGTTTTTT. Protein product: CASSPRSGLVKLFF.

The chain couples TRBV20-1 to TRBJ1-5; no clear D. The CDR3 runs 13 residues. Germline V gene sequence: CDR1 DFQATT, CDR2 SNEGSKA (reference sequence). Trimming cost V 3 bases and J 5 bases, with 11 bases left between them. CDR3 sequence: CSASRDIYQPQHF. The DNA of the CDR3 is TGCAGTGCTAGTCGCGACATCTATCAGCCCCAGCATTTT.

V and J are TRBV30 and TRBJ1-2; no clear D. Deletions cut 2 bases from V and 4 bases from J, with 5 bases between. The germline gives CDR1 GTSNPN, CDR2 SVGIG (reference sequence). The CDR3 extends over 11 amino acids. CDR3 sequence reads: CAWSRSYGYTF. The CDR3 nucleotides are TGTGCCTGGAGTCGGAGCTATGGCTACACCTTC. The complete variable domain, with remaining parts taken from reference TRBV30 and TRBJ1-2, reads SQTIHQWPATLVQPVGSPLSLECTVEGTSNPNLYWYRQAAGRGLQLLFYSVGIGQISSEVPQNLSASRPQDRQFILSSKKLLLSDSGFYLCAWSRSYGYTFGSGTRLTVV.

The rearrangement joins TRBV28 to TRBJ1-2, with D maybe TRBD1 (6 bases). Germline V gene sequence: CDR1 MDHEN, CDR2 SYDVKM. V shed 5 bases and J shed 4 bases, with 20 bases lying between them. The CDR3 spans 16 residues. CDR3 DNA: TGTGCCAGCAGTCCCGTCGGGGGGCAGGGAGCCTATGGCTACACCTTC. Protein: CASSPVGGQGAYGYTF.